Reported below is one T cell receptor beta chain. These data are taken from a study of shared clonotypes between healthy human individuals. Each replicate PCR on the sorted subsets used approximately 180 ng DNA (approximately 33,000 T cell genomes). Using immunoSEQ multiplex PCR, the repertoire was profiled, and TCRdb retains in-frame clones only, with some absent. The table shows 2 million to 2.5 million clones, with around 95% occurring only once. This CDR3 is built from 14 residues. Germline trimming cut 5 bases from V and 6 bases from J; bases unmatched to any gene: 9. Germline loops: CDR1 SEHNR, CDR2 FQNEAQ (reference sequence).

The source is a man aged 18 to 35 in good health. Material: naive CD4+ T cells sorted from blood. Sample subset: CD45RA+ positively selected. The genes are TRBV7-9 and TRBJ1-2, with TRBD1 matching over 7 bases. CDR3 coding DNA: TGTGCCAGCAGCCCCGACAGGGAAGTACATGGCTACACCTTC. The encoded protein is CASSPDREVHGYTF.